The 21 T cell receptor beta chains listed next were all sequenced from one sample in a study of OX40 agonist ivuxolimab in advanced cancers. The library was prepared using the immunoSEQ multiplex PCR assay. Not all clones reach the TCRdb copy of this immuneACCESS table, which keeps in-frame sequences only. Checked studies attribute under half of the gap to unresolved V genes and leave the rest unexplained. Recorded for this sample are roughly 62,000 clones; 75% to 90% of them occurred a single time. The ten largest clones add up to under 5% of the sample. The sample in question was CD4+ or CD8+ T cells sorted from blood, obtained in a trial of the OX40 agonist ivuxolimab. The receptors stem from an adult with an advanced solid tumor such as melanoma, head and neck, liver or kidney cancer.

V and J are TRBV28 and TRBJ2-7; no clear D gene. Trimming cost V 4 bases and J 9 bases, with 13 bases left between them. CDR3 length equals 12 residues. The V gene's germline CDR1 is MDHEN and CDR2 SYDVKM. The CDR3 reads CASSSPSSVQYF. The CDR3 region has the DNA TGTGCCAGCAGTTCCCCGAGTTCGGTGCAGTACTTC.

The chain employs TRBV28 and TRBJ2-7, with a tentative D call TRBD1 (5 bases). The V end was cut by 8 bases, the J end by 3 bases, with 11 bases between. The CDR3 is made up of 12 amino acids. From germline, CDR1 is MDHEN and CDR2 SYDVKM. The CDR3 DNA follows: TGTGCCAGCGAAGGTGACAGCTACGAGCAGTACTTC. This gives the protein CASEGDSYEQYF.

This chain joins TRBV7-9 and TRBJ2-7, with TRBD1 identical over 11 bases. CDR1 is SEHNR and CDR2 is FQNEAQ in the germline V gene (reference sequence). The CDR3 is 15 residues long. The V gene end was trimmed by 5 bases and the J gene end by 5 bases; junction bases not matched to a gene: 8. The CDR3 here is CASSPRTGGLDEQYF. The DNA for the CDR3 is TGTGCCAGCAGCCCAAGGACAGGGGGCCTTGACGAGCAGTACTTC.

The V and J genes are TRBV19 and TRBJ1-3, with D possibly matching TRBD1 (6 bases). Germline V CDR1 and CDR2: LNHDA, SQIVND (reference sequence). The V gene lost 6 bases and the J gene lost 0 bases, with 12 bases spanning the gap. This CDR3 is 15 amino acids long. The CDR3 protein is CASRPTGFSGNTIYF. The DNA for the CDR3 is TGTGCCAGTAGGCCGACAGGTTTCTCTGGAAACACCATATATTTT.

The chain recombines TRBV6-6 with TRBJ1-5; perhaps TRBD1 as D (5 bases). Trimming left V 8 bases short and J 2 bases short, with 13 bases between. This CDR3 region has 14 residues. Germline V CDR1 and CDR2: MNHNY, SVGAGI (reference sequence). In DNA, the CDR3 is TGTGCCAGCTGTCCGGGCAGGGGCAATCAGCCCCAGCATTTT. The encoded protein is CASCPGRGNQPQHF.

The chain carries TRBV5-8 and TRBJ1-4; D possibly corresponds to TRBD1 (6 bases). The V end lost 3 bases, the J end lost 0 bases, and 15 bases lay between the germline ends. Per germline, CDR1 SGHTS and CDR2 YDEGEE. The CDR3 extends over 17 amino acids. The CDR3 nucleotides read TGTGCCAGCAGCTCCGAGGACAGTATTGCAACTAATGAAAAACTGTTTTTT. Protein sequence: CASSSEDSIATNEKLFF.

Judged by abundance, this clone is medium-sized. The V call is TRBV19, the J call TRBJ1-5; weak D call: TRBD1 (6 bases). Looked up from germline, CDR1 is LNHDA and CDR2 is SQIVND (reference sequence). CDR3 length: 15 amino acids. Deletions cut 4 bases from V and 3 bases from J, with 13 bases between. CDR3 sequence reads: CASSTSDRSNQPQHF. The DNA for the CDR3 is TGTGCCAGTAGTACTTCGGACAGATCCAATCAGCCCCAGCATTTT.

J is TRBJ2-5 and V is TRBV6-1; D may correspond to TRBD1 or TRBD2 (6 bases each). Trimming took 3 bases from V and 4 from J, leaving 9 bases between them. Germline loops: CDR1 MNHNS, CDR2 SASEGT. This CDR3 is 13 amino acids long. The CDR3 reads CASSDRGGETQYF. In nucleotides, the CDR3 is TGTGCCAGCAGTGACAGGGGAGGAGAGACCCAGTACTTC.

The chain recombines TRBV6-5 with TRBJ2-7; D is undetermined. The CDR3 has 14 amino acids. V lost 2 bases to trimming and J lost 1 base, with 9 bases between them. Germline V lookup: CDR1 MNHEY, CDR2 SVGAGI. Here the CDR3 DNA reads TGTGCCAGCAGTTACGGCGCGGCTTCCTACGAGCAGTACTTC. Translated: CASSYGAASYEQYF.

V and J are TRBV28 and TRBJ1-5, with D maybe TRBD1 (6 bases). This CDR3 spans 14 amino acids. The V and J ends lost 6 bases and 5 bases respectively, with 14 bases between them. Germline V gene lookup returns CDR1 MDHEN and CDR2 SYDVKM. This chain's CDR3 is CASSPPGGYQPQHF. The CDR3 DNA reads TGTGCCAGCAGCCCCCCGGGGGGCTATCAGCCCCAGCATTTT. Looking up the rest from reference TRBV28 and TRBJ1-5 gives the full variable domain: DVKVTQSSRYLVKRTGEKVFLECVQDMDHENMFWYRQDPGLGLRLIYFSYDVKMKEKGDIPEGYSVSREKKERFSLILESASTNQTSMYLCASSPPGGYQPQHFGDGTRLSIL.

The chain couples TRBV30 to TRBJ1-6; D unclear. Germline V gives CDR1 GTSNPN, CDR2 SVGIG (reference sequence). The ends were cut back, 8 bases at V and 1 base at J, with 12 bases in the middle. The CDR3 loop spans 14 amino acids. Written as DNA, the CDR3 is TGTGCCGGACGCGGGGAATCCTATAATTCACCCCTCCACTTT. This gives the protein CAGRGESYNSPLHF. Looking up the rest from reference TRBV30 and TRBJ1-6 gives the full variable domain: SQTIHQWPATLVQPVGSPLSLECTVEGTSNPNLYWYRQAAGRGLQLLFYSVGIGQISSEVPQNLSASRPQDRQFILSSKKLLLSDSGFYLCAGRGESYNSPLHFGNGTRLTVT.

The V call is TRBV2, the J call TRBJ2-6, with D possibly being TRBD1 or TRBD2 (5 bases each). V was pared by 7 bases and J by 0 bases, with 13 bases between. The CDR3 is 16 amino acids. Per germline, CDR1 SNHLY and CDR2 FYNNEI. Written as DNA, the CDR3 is TGTGCCAGCACAAGGGACCAGGACTCTGGGGCCAACGTCCTGACTTTC. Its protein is CASTRDQDSGANVLTF.

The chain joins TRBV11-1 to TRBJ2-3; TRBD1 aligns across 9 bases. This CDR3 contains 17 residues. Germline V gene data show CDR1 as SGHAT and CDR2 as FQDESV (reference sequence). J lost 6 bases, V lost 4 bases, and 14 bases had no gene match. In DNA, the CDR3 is TGTGCCAGCAGCTCAACTTGGGACAGGGAACGGGGCGATACGCAGTATTTT. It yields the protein CASSSTWDRERGDTQYF.

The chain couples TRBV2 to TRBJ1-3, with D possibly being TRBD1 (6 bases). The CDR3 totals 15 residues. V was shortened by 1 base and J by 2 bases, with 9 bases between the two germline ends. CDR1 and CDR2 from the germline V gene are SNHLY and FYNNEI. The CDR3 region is CASSEGRGPGNTIYF. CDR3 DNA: TGTGCCAGCAGTGAAGGTCGGGGGCCTGGAAACACCATATATTTT.

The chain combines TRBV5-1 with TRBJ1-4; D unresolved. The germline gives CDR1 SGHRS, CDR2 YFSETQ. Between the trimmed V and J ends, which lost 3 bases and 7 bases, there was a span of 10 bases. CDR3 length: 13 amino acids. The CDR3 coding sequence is TGCGCCAGCAGCTGGAACGTGGCTGAAAAACTGTTTTTT. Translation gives CASSWNVAEKLFF.

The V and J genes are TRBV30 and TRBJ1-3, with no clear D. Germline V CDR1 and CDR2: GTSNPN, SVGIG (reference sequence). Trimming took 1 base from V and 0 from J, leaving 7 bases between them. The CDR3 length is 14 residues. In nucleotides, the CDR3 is TGTGCCTGGAGTGGGGCCGTCTCTGGAAACACCATATATTTT. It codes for CAWSGAVSGNTIYF.

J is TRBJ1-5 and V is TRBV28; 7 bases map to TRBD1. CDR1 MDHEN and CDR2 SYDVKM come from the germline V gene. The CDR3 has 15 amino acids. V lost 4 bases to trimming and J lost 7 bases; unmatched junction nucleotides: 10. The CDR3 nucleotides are TGTGCCAGCAGTTCCGAGAGAGGGGGCCGGCAGCCCCAGCATTTT. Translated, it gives CASSSERGGRQPQHF. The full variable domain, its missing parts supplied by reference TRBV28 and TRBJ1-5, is DVKVTQSSRYLVKRTGEKVFLECVQDMDHENMFWYRQDPGLGLRLIYFSYDVKMKEKGDIPEGYSVSREKKERFSLILESASTNQTSMYLCASSSERGGRQPQHFGDGTRLSIL.

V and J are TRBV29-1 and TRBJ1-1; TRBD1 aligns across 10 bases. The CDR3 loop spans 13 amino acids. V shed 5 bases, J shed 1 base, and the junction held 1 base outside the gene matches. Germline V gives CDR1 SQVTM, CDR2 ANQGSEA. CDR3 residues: CSVRDRGNTEAFF. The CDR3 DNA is TGCAGCGTTCGGGACAGGGGGAACACTGAAGCTTTCTTT.

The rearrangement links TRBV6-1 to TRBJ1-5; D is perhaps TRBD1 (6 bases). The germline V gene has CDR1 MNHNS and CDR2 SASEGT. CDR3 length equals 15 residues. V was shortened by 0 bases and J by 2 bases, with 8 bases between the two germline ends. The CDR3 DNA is TGTGCCAGCAGTGAAGCCTCAGGGGGCAATCAGCCCCAGCATTTT. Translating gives CASSEASGGNQPQHF.

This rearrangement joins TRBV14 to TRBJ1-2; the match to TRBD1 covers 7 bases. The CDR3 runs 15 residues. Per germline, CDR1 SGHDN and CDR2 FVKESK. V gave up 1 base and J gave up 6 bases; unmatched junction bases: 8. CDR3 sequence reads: CASSQVRTGLDGYTF. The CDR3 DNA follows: TGTGCCAGCAGCCAAGTAAGGACAGGACTCGATGGCTACACCTTC.

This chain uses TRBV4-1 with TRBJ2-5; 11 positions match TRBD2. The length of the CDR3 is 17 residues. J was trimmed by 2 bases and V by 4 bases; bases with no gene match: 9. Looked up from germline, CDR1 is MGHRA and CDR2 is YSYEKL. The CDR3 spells CASSPNPIAGGQETQYF. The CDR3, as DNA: TGCGCCAGCAGCCCAAACCCGATAGCGGGGGGGCAAGAGACCCAGTACTTC.